One and the same sample provided the 13 T cell receptor beta chains below, sequenced in a study of PD-1 blockade in classical Hodgkin lymphoma. Assay used: immunoSEQ multiplex PCR; TCRdb lists only in-frame clones, some missing. The profile covers roughly 31,000 clones, with roughly 90% appearing a single time and roughly 0.35% taken by the ten largest. Time point described: newly diagnosed, previously untreated cHL patient sample. Purification of CD4+ T cells from thawed PBMCs was performed via magnetic negative selection. Sequenced input: CD4+ T cells from blood. These receptor sequences come from a human donor with classical Hodgkin lymphoma.

In nucleotides, the CDR3 is TGTGCCAGCGGGCCTTGGGACAGGGACCCCTACGAGCAGTACTTC. Protein sequence: CASGPWDRDPYEQYF. The chain joins TRBV27 to TRBJ2-7, with 9 bases aligning to TRBD1. The CDR3 consists of 15 residues. Germline CDR1 reads MNHEY; CDR2 reads SMNVEV (reference sequence). Trimming at V came to 8 bases and at J to 2 bases, leaving 10 bases not matched to a gene.

The gene calls are TRBV19 and TRBJ2-6; TRBD1 or TRBD2 may be the D gene (5 bases each). Germline values: CDR1 LNHDA, CDR2 SQIVND (reference sequence). CDR3 length: 16 amino acids. V lost 7 bases and J 5 bases, leaving 18 bases between the germline ends. This chain's CDR3 is CASTENPGRRANVLTF. CDR3 sequence (DNA): TGTGCCAGTACCGAAAACCCGGGACGCAGGGCCAACGTCCTGACTTTC.

This clone turned up a few times. The chain is built from TRBV18 and TRBJ1-2, with a possible D match to TRBD1 (5 bases). The length of the CDR3 is 13 residues. Germline CDR1 reads KGHSH; CDR2 reads LQKENI. Deletions cut 1 base from V and 4 bases from J, with 7 bases between. The CDR3 region is CASSPQDSYGYTF. CDR3 in DNA: TGTGCCAGCTCACCACAAGACAGCTATGGCTACACCTTC.

V and J are TRBV6-5 and TRBJ1-2, with 12 bases lining up with TRBD1. Per germline, CDR1 MNHEY and CDR2 SVGAGI. The length of the CDR3 is 15 residues. Trimming removed 6 bases from V and 6 bases from J; junction bases left unmatched: 8. This CDR3 reads CASSPPGQGANGYTF. CDR3 bases: TGTGCCAGCAGCCCACCGGGACAGGGGGCGAATGGCTACACCTTC.

The V call is TRBV20-1, the J call TRBJ1-2; 8 bases align to TRBD1. The CDR3 covers 11 residues. After removal of 4 bases from V and 7 bases from J, the junction contained 2 bases not matched to a gene. Germline V lookup: CDR1 DFQATT, CDR2 SNEGSKA (reference sequence). The CDR3 DNA follows: TGCAGTGCTACGCAGGGGGCTGGCTACACCTTC. It yields the protein CSATQGAGYTF.

V gene TRBV5-4 combines with J gene TRBJ1-1; D is uncertain. The CDR3 covers 13 residues. With 1 base removed from V and 3 bases from J, the gap between germline ends came to 7 bases. Germline V gene sequence: CDR1 SGHNT, CDR2 YYREEE (reference sequence). The chain's CDR3 is CASSLRRDTEAFF. The CDR3 coding sequence is TGTGCCAGCAGCTTGAGGCGTGACACTGAAGCTTTCTTT.

The J gene is TRBJ2-3, the V gene TRBV7-2, with 11 bases identical to TRBD2. Germline trimming cut 1 base from V and 6 bases from J; bases unmatched to any gene: 9. CDR1 is SGHTA and CDR2 is FQGNSA in the germline V gene. The CDR3 has 17 residues. The CDR3 DNA follows: TGTGCCAGCAGCTTAGTGGGACTAGCGGCAGCGGGGGATACGCAGTATTTT. Amino acids: CASSLVGLAAAGDTQYF.

J is TRBJ1-1 and V is TRBV5-1; D might be TRBD1 (6 bases). The CDR3 runs to 15 residues. From germline, CDR1 is SGHRS and CDR2 YFSETQ. The V end lost 4 bases, the J end lost 1 base, and 14 bases lay between the germline ends. CDR3 coding DNA: TGCGCCAGCAGCCCAGGGTCCAGGGGGAACACTGAAGCTTTCTTT. It is translated as CASSPGSRGNTEAFF.

The chain is built from TRBV5-4 and TRBJ2-7; tentatively, D is TRBD2 (5 bases). This CDR3 is 14 amino acids long. The germline CDR1 and CDR2 sequences are SGHNT and YYREEE (reference sequence). The V end lost 0 bases, the J end lost 3 bases, and 10 bases lay between the germline ends. The CDR3 sequence is CASSLGGERYEQYF. The CDR3 bases are TGTGCCAGCAGCTTGGGGGGAGAGCGCTACGAGCAGTACTTC.

This clone was detected only a few times. The CDR3 nucleotides are TGTGCCAGCAGCTTCCAGGCAGGGACGGAAGCTTTCTTT. Encoded protein: CASSFQAGTEAFF. The chain employs TRBV9 and TRBJ1-1; possibly TRBD1 for D (5 bases). The CDR3 loop spans 13 amino acids. From germline, CDR1 is SGDLS and CDR2 YYNGEE. V shed 4 bases and J shed 8 bases, with 15 bases lying between them.

This chain connects TRBV18 to TRBJ2-1; D not certain. V was cut by 6 bases and J by 2 bases, with 14 bases left in between. CDR1 and CDR2 (germline): KGHSH, LQKENI. This CDR3 is 15 amino acids long. This chain's CDR3 is CASSLSAPPYNEQFF. The CDR3 region has the DNA TGTGCCAGCTCGCTCTCCGCGCCCCCCTACAATGAGCAGTTCTTC.

V gene TRBV11-3 combines with J gene TRBJ2-1; TRBD1 matches 9 bases. This CDR3 region has 15 residues. The ends lost 3 bases at V and 1 base at J; junction bases unmatched: 1. The germline V gene encodes CDR1 SGHNT and CDR2 YENEEA. The CDR3, as DNA: TGTGCCAGCAGCTTCGGGACAGGGTCCTACAATGAGCAGTTCTTC. Its protein is CASSFGTGSYNEQFF.

This chain connects TRBV7-9 to TRBJ1-3; 9 positions agree with TRBD1. The CDR3 totals 15 residues. Trimming removed 5 bases from V and 2 bases from J; junction bases left unmatched: 4. Per germline, CDR1 SEHNR and CDR2 FQNEAQ (reference sequence). CDR3 sequence reads: CASSLTGGAGNTIYF. In DNA form, the CDR3 reads TGTGCCAGCAGCCTGACAGGGGGGGCTGGAAACACCATATATTTT.